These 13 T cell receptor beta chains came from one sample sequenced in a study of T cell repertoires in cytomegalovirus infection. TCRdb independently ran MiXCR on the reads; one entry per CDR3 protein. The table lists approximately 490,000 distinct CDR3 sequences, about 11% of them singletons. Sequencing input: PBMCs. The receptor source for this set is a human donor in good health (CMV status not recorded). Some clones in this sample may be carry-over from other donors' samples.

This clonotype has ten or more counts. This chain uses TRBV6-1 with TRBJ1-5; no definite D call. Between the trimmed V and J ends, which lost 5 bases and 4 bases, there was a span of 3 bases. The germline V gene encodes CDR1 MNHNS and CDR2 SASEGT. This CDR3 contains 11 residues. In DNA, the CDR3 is TGTGCCAGCAGTAGAAATCAGCCCCAGCATTTT. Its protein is CASSRNQPQHF.

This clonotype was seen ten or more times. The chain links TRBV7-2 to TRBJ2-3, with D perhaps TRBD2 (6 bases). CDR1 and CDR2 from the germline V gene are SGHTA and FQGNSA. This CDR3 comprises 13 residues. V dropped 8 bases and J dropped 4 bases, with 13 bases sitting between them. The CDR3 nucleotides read TGTGCCAGCCCTGGGACTGGGTCAGATACGCAGTATTTT. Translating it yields CASPGTGSDTQYF.

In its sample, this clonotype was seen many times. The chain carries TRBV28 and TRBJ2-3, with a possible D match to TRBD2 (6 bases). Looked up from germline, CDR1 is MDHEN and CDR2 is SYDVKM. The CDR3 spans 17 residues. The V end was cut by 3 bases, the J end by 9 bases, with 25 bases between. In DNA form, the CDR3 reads TGTGCCAGCAGTTTCGTCCCGACTAGGCGGAGACAGATAACGCAGTATTTT. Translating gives CASSFVPTRRRQITQYF.

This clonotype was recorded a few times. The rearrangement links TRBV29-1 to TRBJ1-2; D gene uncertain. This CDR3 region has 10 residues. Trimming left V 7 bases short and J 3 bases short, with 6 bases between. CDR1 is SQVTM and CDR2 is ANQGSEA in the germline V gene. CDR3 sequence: CSDRDYGYTF. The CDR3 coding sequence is TGCAGCGACCGAGACTATGGCTACACCTTC.

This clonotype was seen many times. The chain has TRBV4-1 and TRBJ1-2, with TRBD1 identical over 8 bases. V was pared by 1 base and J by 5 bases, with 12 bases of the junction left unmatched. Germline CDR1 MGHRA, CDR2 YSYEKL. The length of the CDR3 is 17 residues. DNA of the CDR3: TGCGCCAGCAGCCAAGCCCGGGAGGCAGGGGGCAATTATGGCTACACCTTC. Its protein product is CASSQAREAGGNYGYTF.

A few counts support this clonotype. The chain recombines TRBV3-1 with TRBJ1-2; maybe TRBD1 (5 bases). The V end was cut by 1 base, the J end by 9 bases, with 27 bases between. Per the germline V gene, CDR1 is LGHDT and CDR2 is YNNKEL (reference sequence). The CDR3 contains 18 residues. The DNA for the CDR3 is TGTGCCAGCAGCCAAGGGAGGGGCCCATGGGGCTCCCGAGGGAGCTACACCTTC. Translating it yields CASSQGRGPWGSRGSYTF.

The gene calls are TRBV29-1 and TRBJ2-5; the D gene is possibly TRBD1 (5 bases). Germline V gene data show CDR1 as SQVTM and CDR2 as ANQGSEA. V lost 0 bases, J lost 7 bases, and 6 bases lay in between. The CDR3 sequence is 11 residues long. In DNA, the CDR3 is TGCAGCGTTGAAGACAGGGTGACCCAGTACTTC. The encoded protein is CSVEDRVTQYF. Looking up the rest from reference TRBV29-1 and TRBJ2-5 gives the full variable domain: SAVISQKPSRDICQRGTSLTIQCQVDSQVTMMFWYRQQPGQSLTLIATANQGSEATYESGFVIDKFPISRPNLTFSTLTVSNMSPEDSSIYLCSVEDRVTQYFGPGTRLLVL.

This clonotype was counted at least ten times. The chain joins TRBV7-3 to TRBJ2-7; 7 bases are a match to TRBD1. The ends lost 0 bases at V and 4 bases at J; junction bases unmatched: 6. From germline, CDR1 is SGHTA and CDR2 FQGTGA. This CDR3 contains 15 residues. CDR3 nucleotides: TGTGCCAGCAGCTTAACAGGGGGCCTCGGGTACGAGCAGTACTTC. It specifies CASSLTGGLGYEQYF.

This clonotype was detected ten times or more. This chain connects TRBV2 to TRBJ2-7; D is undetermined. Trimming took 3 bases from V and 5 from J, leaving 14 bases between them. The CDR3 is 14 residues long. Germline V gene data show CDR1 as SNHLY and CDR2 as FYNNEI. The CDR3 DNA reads TGTGCCAGCAGTGAGAATGAGTGGAACCACGAGCAGTACTTC. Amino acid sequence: CASSENEWNHEQYF. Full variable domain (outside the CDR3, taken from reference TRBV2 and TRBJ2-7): EPEVTQTPSHQVTQMGQEVILRCVPISNHLYFYWYRQILGQKVEFLVSFYNNEISEKSEIFDDQFSVERPDGSNFTLKIRSTKLEDSAMYFCASSENEWNHEQYFGPGTRLTVT.

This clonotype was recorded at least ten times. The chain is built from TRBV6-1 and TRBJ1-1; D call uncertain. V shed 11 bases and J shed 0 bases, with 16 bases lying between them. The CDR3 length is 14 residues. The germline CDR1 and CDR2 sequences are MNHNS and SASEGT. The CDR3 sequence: CAARGGGMNTEAFF. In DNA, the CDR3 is TGTGCCGCAAGAGGTGGCGGGATGAACACTGAAGCTTTCTTT.

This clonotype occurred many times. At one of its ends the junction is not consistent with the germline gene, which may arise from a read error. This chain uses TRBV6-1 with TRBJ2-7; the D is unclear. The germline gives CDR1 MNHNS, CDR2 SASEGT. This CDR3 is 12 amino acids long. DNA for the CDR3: TGTGCCAGCAGGGAAGGGTTGAGCGAGCAGTACTTC. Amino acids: CASREGLSEQYF.

The CDR3 coding sequence is TGTGCCAGTAGTATTGGGACAGGGGGCGAGCAGTACTTC. It translates to CASSIGTGGEQYF. J is TRBJ2-7 and V is TRBV19, with 11 bases identical to TRBD1. Germline trimming cut 3 bases from V and 6 bases from J; bases unmatched to any gene: 1. Germline assignment: CDR1 LNHDA and CDR2 SQIVND (reference sequence). This CDR3 is built from 13 residues. Full variable domain (rest looked up from reference TRBV19 and TRBJ2-7): DGGITQSPKYLFRKEGQNVTLSCEQNLNHDAMYWYRQDPGQGLRLIYYSQIVNDFQKGDIAEGYSVSREKKESFPLTVTSAQKNPTAFYLCASSIGTGGEQYFGPGTRLTVT.

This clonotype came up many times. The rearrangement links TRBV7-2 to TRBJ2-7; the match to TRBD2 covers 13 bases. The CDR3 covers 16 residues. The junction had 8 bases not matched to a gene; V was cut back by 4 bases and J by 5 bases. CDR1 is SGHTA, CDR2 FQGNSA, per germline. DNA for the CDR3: TGTGCCAGCAGCTCCCGAGGACTAGCGGGAGTTGACGAGCAGTACTTC. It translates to CASSSRGLAGVDEQYF.